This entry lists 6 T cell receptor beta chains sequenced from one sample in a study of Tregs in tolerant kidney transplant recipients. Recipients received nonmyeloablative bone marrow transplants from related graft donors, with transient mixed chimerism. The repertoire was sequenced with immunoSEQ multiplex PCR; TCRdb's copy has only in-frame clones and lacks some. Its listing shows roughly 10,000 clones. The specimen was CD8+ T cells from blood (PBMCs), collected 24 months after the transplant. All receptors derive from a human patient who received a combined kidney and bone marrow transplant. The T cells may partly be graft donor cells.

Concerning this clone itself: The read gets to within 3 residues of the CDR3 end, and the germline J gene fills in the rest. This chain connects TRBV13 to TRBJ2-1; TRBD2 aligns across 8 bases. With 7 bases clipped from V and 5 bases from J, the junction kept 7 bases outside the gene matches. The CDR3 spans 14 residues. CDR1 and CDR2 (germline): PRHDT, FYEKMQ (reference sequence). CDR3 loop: CASTWTSLNNEQFF. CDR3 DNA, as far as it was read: TGTGCCAGCACCTGGACTAGCCTTAACAATGAG.

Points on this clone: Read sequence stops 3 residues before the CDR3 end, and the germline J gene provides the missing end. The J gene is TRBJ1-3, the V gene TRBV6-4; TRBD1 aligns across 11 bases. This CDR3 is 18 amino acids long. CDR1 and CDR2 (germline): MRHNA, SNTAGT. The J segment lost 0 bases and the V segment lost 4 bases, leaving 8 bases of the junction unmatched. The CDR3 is CASSGSKGQGDSGNTIYF. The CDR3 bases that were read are TGTGCCAGCAGTGGCTCTAAGGGACAGGGGGACTCTGGAAACACC.

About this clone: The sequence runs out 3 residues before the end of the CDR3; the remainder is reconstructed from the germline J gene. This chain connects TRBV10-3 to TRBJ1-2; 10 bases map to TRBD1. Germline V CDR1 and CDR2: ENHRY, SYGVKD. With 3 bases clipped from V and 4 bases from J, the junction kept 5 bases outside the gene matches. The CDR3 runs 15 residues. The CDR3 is CAISDLGQGGYGYTF. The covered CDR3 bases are TGTGCCATCAGTGACCTTGGACAGGGGGGCTATGGC.

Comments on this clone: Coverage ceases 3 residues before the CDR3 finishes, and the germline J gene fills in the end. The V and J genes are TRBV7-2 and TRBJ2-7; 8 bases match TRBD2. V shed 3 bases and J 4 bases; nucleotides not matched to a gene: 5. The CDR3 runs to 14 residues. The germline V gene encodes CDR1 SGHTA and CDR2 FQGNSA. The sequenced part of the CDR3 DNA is TGTGCCAGCAGCTTCGGGACTAGAGGGTACGAG. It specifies CASSFGTRGYE. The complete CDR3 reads CASSFGTRGYEQYF.

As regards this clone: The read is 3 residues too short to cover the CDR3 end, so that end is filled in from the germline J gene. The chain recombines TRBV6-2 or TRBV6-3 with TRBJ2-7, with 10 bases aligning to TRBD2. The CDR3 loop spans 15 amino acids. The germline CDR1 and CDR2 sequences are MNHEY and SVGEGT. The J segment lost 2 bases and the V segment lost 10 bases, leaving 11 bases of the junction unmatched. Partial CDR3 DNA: TGTGCCACCCTGTCCTGGACTAGCGGAACCTACGAG. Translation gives CATLSWTSGTYE. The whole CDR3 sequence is CATLSWTSGTYEQYF.

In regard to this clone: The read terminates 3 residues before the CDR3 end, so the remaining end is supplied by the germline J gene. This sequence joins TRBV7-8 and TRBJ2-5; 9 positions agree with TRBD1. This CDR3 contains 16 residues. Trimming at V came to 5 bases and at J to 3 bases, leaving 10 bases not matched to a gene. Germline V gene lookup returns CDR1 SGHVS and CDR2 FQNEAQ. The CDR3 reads CASSTTSGQGKETQYF. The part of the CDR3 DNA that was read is TGTGCCAGCAGCACGACCTCTGGACAGGGGAAAGAGACC.